The present T cell receptor beta chain was sequenced within a study of T cells expressing NK-cell markers (TCRdb year 2020). Background for the entire study: In sorted CD3+CD56+NKG2C+, CD3+CD56+NKG2C- and CD3+CD56-NKG2C+ T-cell subsets from about eight donors, TCR beta-chain repertoires were profiled. Among the eight sequenced donors, only one was HCMV-seronegative, while the other seven were HCMV-seropositive. Sequencing of the libraries produced 2 x 150 bp reads on Illumina HiSeq 2000/2500, MiSeq or NextSeq. The study sequenced eight donors, all healthy volunteers chosen at random: three men and five women.

Sequences SQVTM (CDR1) and ANQGSEA (CDR2) are obtained from the germline V gene. Spanning cysteine to phenylalanine, the CDR3 consists of 14 amino acids. The entry carries no DNA sequence. The paper as a whole reports these results and caveats: Those dominant clonotypes were again the most abundant among CD3+CD56-NKG2C+ cells in a few donors, at about 28.3-60.1%. It remained unclear whether the expanded NKG2C-expressing T cell clones were specific for HCMV antigens. In several donors, the dominant CD3+CD56+NKG2C+ clonotypes were found to rank among the top 10 CD8+ clonotypes and to make up about 1.0-8% of CD8+ T cells.

Sequenced using an Illumina HiSeq 2000. TCR beta cDNA libraries were made by 5'RACE template switching that added a universal primer site and unique molecular identifiers. Priming for cDNA synthesis came from the TCR beta constant segment, and two successive PCR amplification steps followed. As for how the authors treated the data: Reads were demultiplexed and grouped by UMI with MIGEC, and clonotypes were assembled and quantified with MiTCR. To exclude erroneous sequences, only TCR cDNA sequences supported by at least two reads were retained. The tcR package was used for downstream repertoire analysis, and clonotypes were matched between fractions using CDR3 nucleotide sequence together with V segment. VDJmatch was used to annotate antigen specificity against VDJdb, with one amino acid substitution allowed in CDR3. TCRdb reprocessed the reads into one record per CDR3 protein sequence, lacking DNA. TCRdb, not the authors, supplied the V and J calls. For this sample, the table gives roughly 390,000 distinct CDR3 sequences. The top ten clonotypes cover over 4% of the sample.

HCMV serostatus was determined by detecting HCMV-specific IgG in serum with a commercial ELISA kit. Ficoll density gradient centrifugation was used to isolate peripheral blood mononuclear cells from blood. Concerning this clonotype itself: Its binding antigen is unknown.

The TCR sequence derives from a man aged 18 to 69 in good health. The sample comprised blood T cells: a sorted CD56 or NKG2C T cell subset, CD4+ or CD8+ T cells, or bulk PBMC T cells (not recorded which). The chain is assembled from TRBV29-1 and TRBJ2-3; TCRdb designates TRBD2, a call that cannot be tested without DNA. The CDR3 region reads CSVRLAGGMDTQYF.